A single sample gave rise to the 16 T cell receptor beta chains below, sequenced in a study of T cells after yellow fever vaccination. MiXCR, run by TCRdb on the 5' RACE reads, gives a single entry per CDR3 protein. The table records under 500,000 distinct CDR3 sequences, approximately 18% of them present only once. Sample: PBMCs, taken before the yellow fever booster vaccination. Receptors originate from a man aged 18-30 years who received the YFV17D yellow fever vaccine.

The CDR3 nucleotides read TGTGCCAGCAAAGACAGGGACAATCAGCCCCAGCATTTT. Protein sequence: CASKDRDNQPQHF. The gene calls are TRBV6-6 and TRBJ1-5, with 7 bases identical to TRBD1. CDR3 length equals 13 residues. The V gene's germline CDR1 is MNHNY and CDR2 SVGAGI (reference sequence). V lost 7 bases, J lost 3 bases, and 3 bases stayed unmatched.

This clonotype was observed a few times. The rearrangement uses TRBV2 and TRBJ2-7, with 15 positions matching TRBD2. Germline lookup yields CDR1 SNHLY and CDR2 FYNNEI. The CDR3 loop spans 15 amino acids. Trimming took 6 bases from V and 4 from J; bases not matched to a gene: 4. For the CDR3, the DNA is TGTGCCAGCAGCGGGACTAGCGGGGGGCGGTACGAGCAGTACGTC. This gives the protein CASSGTSGGRYEQYV.

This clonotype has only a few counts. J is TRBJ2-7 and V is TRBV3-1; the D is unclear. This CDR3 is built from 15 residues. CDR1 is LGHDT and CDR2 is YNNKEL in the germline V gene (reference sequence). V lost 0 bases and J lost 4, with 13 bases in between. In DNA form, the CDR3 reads TGTGCCAGCAGCCAAGAGGGCAGGAGTCCATACGAGCAGTACTTC. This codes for CASSQEGRSPYEQYF.

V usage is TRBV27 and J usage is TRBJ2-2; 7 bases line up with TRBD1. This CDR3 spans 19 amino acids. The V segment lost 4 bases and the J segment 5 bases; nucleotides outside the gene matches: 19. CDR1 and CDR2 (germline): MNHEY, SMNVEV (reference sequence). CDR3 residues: CASSSPTKRTGRRTGELFF. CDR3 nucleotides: TGTGCCAGCAGTTCCCCGACAAAAAGGACAGGAAGGAGAACCGGGGAGCTGTTTTTT.

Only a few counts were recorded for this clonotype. The CDR3 region has the DNA TGTGCCAGCAGCCTCGATAGGTTCACAGATACGCAGTATTTT. Its protein product is CASSLDRFTDTQYF. The chain couples TRBV9 to TRBJ2-3; D call uncertain. V lost 4 bases to trimming and J lost 2 bases, with 11 bases between them. The CDR3 totals 14 residues. CDR1 is SGDLS, CDR2 YYNGEE, per germline. The complete variable domain, with remaining parts taken from reference TRBV9 and TRBJ2-3, reads DSGVTQTPKHLITATGQRVTLRCSPRSGDLSVYWYQQSLDQGLQFLIQYYNGEERAKGNILERFSAQQFPDLHSELNLSSLELGDSALYFCASSLDRFTDTQYFGPGTRLTVL.

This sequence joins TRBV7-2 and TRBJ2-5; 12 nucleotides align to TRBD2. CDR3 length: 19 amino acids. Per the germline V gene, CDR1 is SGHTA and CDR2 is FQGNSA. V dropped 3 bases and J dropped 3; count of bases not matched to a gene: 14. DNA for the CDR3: TGTGCCAGCAGCTTCAAATGGCTAGCGGGGGGGCTGTCAGAAGAGACCCAGTACTTC. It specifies CASSFKWLAGGLSEETQYF.

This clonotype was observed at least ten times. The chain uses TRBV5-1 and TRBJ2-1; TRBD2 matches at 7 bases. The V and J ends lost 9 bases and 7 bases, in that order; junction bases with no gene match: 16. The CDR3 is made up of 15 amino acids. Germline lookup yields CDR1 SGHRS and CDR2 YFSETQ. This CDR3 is CATAIELYSGNEQFF. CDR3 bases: TGCGCCACCGCAATTGAACTGTATAGCGGGAATGAGCAGTTCTTC.

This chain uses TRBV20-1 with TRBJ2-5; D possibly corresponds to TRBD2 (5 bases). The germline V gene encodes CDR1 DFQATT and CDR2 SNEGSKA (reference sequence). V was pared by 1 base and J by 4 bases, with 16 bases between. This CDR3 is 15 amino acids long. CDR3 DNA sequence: TGCAGTGCTAGAGTCTTATCCGGACTTGGAGAGACCCAGTACTTC. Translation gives CSARVLSGLGETQYF.

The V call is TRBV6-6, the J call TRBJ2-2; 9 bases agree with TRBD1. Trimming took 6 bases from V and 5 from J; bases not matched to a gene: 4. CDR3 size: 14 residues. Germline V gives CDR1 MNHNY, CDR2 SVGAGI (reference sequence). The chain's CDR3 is CASREQGATGELFF. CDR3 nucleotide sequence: TGTGCCAGCAGGGAACAGGGGGCGACCGGGGAGCTGTTTTTT.

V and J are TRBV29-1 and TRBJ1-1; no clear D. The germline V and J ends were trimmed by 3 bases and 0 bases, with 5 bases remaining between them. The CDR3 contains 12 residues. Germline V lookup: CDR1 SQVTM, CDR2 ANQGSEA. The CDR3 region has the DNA TGCAGCGTTGATCGGGTGAACACTGAAGCTTTCTTT. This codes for CSVDRVNTEAFF.

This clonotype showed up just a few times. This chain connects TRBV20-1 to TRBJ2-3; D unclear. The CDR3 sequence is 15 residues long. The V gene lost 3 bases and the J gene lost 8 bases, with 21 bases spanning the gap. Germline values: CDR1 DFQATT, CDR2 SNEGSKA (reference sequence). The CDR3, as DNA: TGCAGTGCTAGCCCCTCTTTCCTCCTCACGGGTACGCAGTATTTT. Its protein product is CSASPSFLLTGTQYF.

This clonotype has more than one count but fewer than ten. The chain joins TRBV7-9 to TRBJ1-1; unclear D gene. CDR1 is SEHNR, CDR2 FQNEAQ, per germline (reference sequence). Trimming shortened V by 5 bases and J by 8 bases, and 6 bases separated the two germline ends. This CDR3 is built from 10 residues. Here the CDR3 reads CASSKTEAFF. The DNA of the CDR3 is TGTGCCAGCAGCAAGACAGAAGCTTTCTTT.

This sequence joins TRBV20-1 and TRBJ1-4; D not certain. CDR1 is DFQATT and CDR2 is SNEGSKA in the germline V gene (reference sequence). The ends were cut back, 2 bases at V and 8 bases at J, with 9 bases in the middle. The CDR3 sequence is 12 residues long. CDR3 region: CSARFRFEKLFF. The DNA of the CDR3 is TGCAGTGCTAGATTCAGGTTCGAAAAACTGTTTTTT.

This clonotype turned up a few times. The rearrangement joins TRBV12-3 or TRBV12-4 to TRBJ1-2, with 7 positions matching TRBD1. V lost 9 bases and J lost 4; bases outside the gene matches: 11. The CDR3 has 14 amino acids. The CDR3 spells CASRSQGGPYGYTF. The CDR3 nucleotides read TGTGCCAGTAGGAGCCAGGGGGGGCCCTATGGCTACACCTTC.

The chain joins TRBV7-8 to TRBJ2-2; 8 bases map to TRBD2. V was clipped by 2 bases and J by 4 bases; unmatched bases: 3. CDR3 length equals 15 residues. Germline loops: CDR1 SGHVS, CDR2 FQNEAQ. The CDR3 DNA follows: TGTGCCAGCAGCTTACGGACTAGCCCCACCGGGGAGCTGTTTTTT. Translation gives CASSLRTSPTGELFF.

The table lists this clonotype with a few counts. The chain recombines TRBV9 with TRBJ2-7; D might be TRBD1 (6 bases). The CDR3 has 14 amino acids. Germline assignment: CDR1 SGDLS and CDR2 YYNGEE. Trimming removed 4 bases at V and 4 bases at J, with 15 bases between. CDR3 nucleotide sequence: TGTGCCAGCAGCATCTCCGGGACATTTTACGAGCAGTACTTC. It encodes CASSISGTFYEQYF.